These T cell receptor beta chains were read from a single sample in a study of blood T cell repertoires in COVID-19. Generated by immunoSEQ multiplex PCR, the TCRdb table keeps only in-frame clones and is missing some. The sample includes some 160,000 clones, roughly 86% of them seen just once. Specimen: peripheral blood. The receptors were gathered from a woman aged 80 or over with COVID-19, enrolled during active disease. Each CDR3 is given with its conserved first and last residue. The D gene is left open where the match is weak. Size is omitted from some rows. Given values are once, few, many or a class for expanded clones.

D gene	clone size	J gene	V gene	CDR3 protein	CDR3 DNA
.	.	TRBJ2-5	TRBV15	CATSKGLKQETQYF	TGTGCCACCAGCAAAGGACTCAAACAAGAGACCCAGTACTTC
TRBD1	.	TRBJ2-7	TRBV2	CASNQQGAGYEQYF	TGTGCCAGCAACCAACAGGGGGCTGGCTACGAGCAGTACTTC
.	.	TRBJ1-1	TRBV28	CASREWQMNTEAFF	TGTGCCAGCAGGGAGTGGCAGATGAACACTGAAGCTTTCTTT
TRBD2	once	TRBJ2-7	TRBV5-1	CASSRTSSHEQYF	TGCGCCAGCAGCAGGACTAGCTCCCACGAGCAGTACTTC
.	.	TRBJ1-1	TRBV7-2	CASSYKKNTEAFF	TGTGCCAGCAGCTATAAAAAGAACACTGAAGCTTTCTTT
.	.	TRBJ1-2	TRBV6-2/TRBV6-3	CASSYNRNKGNYGYTF	TGTGCCAGCAGTTACAATCGGAACAAGGGGAACTATGGCTACACCTTC
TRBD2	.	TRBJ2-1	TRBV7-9	CASTPLPGLAVDEQFF	TGTGCCAGCACCCCCCTCCCGGGACTAGCTGTGGATGAGCAGTTCTTC
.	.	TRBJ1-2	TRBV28	CASSLLGGLYGYTF	TGTGCCAGCAGTTTATTGGGAGGCCTCTATGGCTACACCTTC
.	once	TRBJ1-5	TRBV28	CASSLAGGQPQHF	TGTGCCAGCAGTTTAGCGGGGGGACAGCCCCAGCATTTT
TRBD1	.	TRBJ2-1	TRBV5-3	CARSVPDRHCYNEQFF	TGTGCCAGAAGCGTCCCGGACAGGCATTGCTACAATGAGCAGTTCTTC
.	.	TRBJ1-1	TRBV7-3	CASTQDTLNTEAFF	TGTGCCAGCACCCAGGACACTTTGAACACTGAAGCTTTCTTT
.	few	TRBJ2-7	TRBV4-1	CASSSTVGSYEQYF	TGCGCCAGCAGCTCTACAGTGGGTTCCTACGAGCAGTACTTC
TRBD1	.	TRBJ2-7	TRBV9	CASSQGQGSYEQYF	TGTGCCAGCAGCCAGGGACAGGGAAGCTACGAGCAGTACTTC
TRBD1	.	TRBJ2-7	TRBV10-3	CAISEPGQGADEQYF	TGTGCCATCAGTGAGCCGGGACAGGGGGCCGACGAGCAGTACTTC
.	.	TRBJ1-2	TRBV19	CASRSIGADYGYTF	TGTGCCAGTCGCAGTATAGGGGCGGACTATGGCTACACCTTC
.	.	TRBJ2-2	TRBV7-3	CASSLLMTGELFF	TGTGCCAGCAGCTTATTAATGACCGGGGAGCTGTTTTTT
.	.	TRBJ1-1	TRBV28	CASPGSVNTEAFF	TGTGCCAGCCCAGGGTCCGTGAACACTGAAGCTTTCTTT
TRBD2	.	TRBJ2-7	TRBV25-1	CASSGLADSYEQYF	TGTGCCAGCAGTGGACTAGCGGATTCCTACGAGCAGTACTTC
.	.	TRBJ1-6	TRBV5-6	CASSLPGTQGDSPLHF	TGTGCCAGCAGCTTGCCCGGGACACAAGGGGATTCACCCCTCCACTTT
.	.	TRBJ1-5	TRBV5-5	CASSLGGQGNQPQHF	TGTGCCAGCAGCTTGGGCGGACAAGGCAATCAGCCCCAGCATTTT